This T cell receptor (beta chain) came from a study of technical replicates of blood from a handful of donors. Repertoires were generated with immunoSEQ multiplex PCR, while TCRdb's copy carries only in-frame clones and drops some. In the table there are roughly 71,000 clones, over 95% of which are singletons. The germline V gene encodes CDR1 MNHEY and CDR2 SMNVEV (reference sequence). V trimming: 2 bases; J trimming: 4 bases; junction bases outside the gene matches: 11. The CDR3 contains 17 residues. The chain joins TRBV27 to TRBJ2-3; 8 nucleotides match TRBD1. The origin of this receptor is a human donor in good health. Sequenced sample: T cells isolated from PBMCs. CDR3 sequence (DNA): TGTGCCAGCAGTTTAGGCCCCCGGGACAGGAAGGCAGATACGCAGTATTTT. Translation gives CASSLGPRDRKADTQYF.